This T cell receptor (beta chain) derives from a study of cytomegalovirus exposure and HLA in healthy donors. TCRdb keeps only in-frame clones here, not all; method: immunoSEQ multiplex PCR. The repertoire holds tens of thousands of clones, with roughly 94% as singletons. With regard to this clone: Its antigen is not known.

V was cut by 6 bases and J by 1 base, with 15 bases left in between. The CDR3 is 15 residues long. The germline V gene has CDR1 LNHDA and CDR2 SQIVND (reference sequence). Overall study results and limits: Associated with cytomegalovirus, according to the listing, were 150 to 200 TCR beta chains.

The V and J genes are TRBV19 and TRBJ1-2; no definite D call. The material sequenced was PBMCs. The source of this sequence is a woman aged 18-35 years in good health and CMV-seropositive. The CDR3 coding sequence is TGTGCCAGTAGAGACCCGCTCAGGCGTAACTATGGCTACACCTTC. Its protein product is CASRDPLRRNYGYTF.